Reported below is one T cell receptor (beta chain). The record originates from a study of blood T cell repertoires in COVID-19. In the study overall: COVID-19 samples from acute and convalescent phases originated in the United States, Italy and Spain. Sources were T cells, B-cell-depleted T cells, or PBMCs; the material itself was cDNA or gDNA.

Original handling: By means of reference gene primer amplification, nucleated cell counts were estimated. Sequencing used immunoSEQ multiplex PCR; TCRdb keeps in-frame clones, though not all of them. Clone size and V and J calls were adopted from that table, with D and trimming inferred from the DNA. The sample includes fewer than 400,000 clones, 85% of them seen just once. Germline assignment: CDR1 GTSNPN and CDR2 SVGIG (reference sequence). The CDR3 is 13 residues long. Between the trimmed V and J ends, which lost 1 base and 0 bases, there was a span of 6 bases. The rearrangement uses TRBV30 and TRBJ1-2, with a weak D call TRBD1 (5 bases). The sequence was collected from a young woman with acute or convalescent COVID-19. Material: peripheral blood. The CDR3 protein is CAWSGQTNYGYTF. The CDR3 DNA reads as TGTGCCTGGAGTGGACAGACTAACTATGGCTACACCTTC. Variable domain in full (rest from reference TRBV30 and TRBJ1-2): SQTIHQWPATLVQPVGSPLSLECTVEGTSNPNLYWYRQAAGRGLQLLFYSVGIGQISSEVPQNLSASRPQDRQFILSSKKLLLSDSGFYLCAWSGQTNYGYTFGSGTRLTVV.